These 21 T cell receptor beta chains were all obtained from the same sample, sequenced in a study of shared clonotypes between healthy human individuals. Only in-frame clones appear in the TCRdb table, and some are missing; sequencing was by immunoSEQ multiplex PCR. The sample yields 950,000 to 1,200,000 clones, 70% to 85% seen once. The sample taken for sequencing was memory CD4+ T cells from PBMCs. The subset: CD45RA-negative fraction. These receptors all come from a man younger than 30 in good health. Some clones in this sample may be carry-over from other donors' samples.

The CDR3 coding sequence is TGTGCCAGCAGTTCTACCTACACGGTGCGCGCTGAAGCTTTCTTT. This encodes CASSSTYTVRAEAFF. The chain combines TRBV27 with TRBJ1-1; D gene unclear. V gave up 4 bases and J gave up 6 bases, with 18 bases separating them. CDR1 and CDR2 (germline): MNHEY, SMNVEV (reference sequence). There are 15 residues in the CDR3.

The chain carries TRBV11-3 and TRBJ2-5; a possible D gene is TRBD2 (6 bases). The V gene's germline CDR1 is SGHNT and CDR2 YENEEA. The CDR3 sequence is 16 residues long. Trimming removed 2 bases at V and 1 base at J, with 14 bases between. As DNA, the CDR3 is TGTGCCAGCAGCTTAAAGTGGGCGGGGCCCCAAGAGACCCAGTACTTC. This codes for CASSLKWAGPQETQYF.

On this clone: Other DNA sequences in the same sample also yield this CDR3. This chain links TRBV5-1 with TRBJ2-2, with D maybe TRBD2 (5 bases). This CDR3 has 15 residues. CDR1 and CDR2 (germline): SGHRS, YFSETQ. Deletions cut 0 bases from V and 2 bases from J, with 8 bases between. The DNA of the CDR3 is TGCGCCAGCAGCTTGGGAGGGTCAAACACCGGGGAGCTGTTTTTT. Translated, it gives CASSLGGSNTGELFF.

A few counts support this clone. The rearrangement links TRBV30 to TRBJ1-2, with 8 nucleotides matching TRBD1. Losses at the gene ends were 1 base for V and 4 bases for J; bases not matched to a gene: 2. Germline-derived CDR1 and CDR2 are GTSNPN and SVGIG (reference sequence). The CDR3 runs 13 residues. CDR3: CAWSAGQGYGYTF. The DNA for the CDR3 is TGTGCCTGGAGTGCAGGACAGGGCTATGGCTACACCTTC.

This chain connects TRBV12-5 to TRBJ1-3; D possibly corresponds to TRBD1 (6 bases). The CDR3 length is 15 residues. V lost 4 bases, J lost 2 bases, and 12 bases lay in between. Germline V gene sequence: CDR1 LGHNT, CDR2 FRNRAP. The CDR3 protein is CASGWNEGAGNTIYF. DNA of the CDR3: TGTGCTAGTGGTTGGAACGAGGGGGCTGGAAACACCATATATTTT.

This sequence joins TRBV6-1 and TRBJ1-5; maybe TRBD1 (5 bases). The CDR3 consists of 14 residues. Germline V gene data show CDR1 as MNHNS and CDR2 as SASEGT. Trimming cost V 1 base and J 4 bases, with 8 bases left between them. CDR3 amino acids: CASSEGRGNQPQHF. As DNA, the CDR3 is TGTGCCAGCAGTGAAGGAAGGGGTAATCAGCCCCAGCATTTT.

This clone has only one observation. The J gene is TRBJ1-2, the V gene TRBV28; D is undetermined. Per the germline V gene, CDR1 is MDHEN and CDR2 is SYDVKM. CDR3 size: 11 residues. Trimming stripped 4 bases from V and 14 bases from J, with 14 bases between. The CDR3 coding sequence is TGTGCCAGCAGTTCGCGACGGGCCCGGACCTTC. Translated: CASSSRRARTF.

This clone was seen just once. The chain recombines TRBV18 with TRBJ1-2; 7 nucleotides match TRBD1. The CDR3 contains 12 residues. The germline gives CDR1 KGHSH, CDR2 LQKENI. V lost 5 bases to trimming and J lost 10 bases; unmatched junction nucleotides: 7. CDR3 coding DNA: TGTGCCAGCTCAGGACGGGACAGCGTCTACACCTTC. It codes for CASSGRDSVYTF.

This clone occurred a few times. The CDR3 DNA is TGTGCCAGCAGCCCCGGGAGAGGCAATGAGCAGTTCTTC. Translation: CASSPGRGNEQFF. The chain has TRBV5-4 and TRBJ2-1, with D possibly matching TRBD2 (6 bases). Germline assignment: CDR1 SGHNT and CDR2 YYREEE (reference sequence). The ends were cut back, 4 bases at V and 6 bases at J, with 11 bases in the middle. The CDR3 runs to 13 residues.

Only one count was recorded for this clone. J is TRBJ2-1 and V is TRBV11-2, with 8 bases lining up with TRBD2. CDR1 is SGHAT and CDR2 is FQNNGV in the germline V gene. V shed 4 bases, J shed 4 bases, and the junction held 3 bases outside the gene matches. The CDR3 extends over 14 amino acids. The CDR3 bases are TGTGCCAGCAGCTCTGGACTAGCTTACAATGAGCAGTTCTTC. Protein sequence: CASSSGLAYNEQFF.

The chain is built from TRBV7-9 and TRBJ1-6, with unresolved D. V lost 1 base, J lost 7 bases, and 5 bases lay in between. The germline V gene encodes CDR1 SEHNR and CDR2 FQNEAQ (reference sequence). CDR3 size: 13 residues. The CDR3 loop reads CASSLGSNSPLHF. The CDR3 DNA reads TGTGCCAGCAGCTTAGGCAGCAATTCACCCCTCCACTTT.

This sequence joins TRBV5-1 and TRBJ2-3, with 12 positions matching TRBD2. V trimming: 3 bases; J trimming: 2 bases; junction bases outside the gene matches: 4. Germline V gene data show CDR1 as SGHRS and CDR2 as YFSETQ. This CDR3 region has 16 residues. This chain's CDR3 is CASSSTSGRTTDTQYF. The CDR3 region has the DNA TGCGCCAGCAGCTCCACTAGCGGGAGGACCACAGATACGCAGTATTTT. Based on the CDR3 plus reference TRBV5-1 and TRBJ2-3, the full variable domain is KAGVTQTPRYLIKTRGQQVTLSCSPISGHRSVSWYQQTPGQGLQFLFEYFSETQRNKGNFPGRFSGRQFSNSRSEMNVSTLELGDSALYLCASSSTSGRTTDTQYFGPGTRLTVL.

CDR3 residues: CASSEGLAGGSNEQFF. The CDR3, as DNA: TGTGCCAGCAGTGAAGGGCTAGCGGGAGGTTCAAATGAGCAGTTCTTC. V gene TRBV6-1 combines with J gene TRBJ2-1; 11 positions match TRBD2. The CDR3 is 16 residues long. The germline CDR1 and CDR2 sequences are MNHNS and SASEGT. V dropped 1 base and J dropped 7; count of bases not matched to a gene: 6.

This clone has only a few counts. The chain joins TRBV5-1 to TRBJ1-1; TRBD1 is a possible D gene (5 bases). CDR1 and CDR2 from the germline V gene are SGHRS and YFSETQ. CDR3 length: 15 residues. The V and J ends lost 3 bases and 3 bases respectively, with 15 bases between them. CDR3 loop: CASSSGRPLHTEAFF. The CDR3 DNA reads TGCGCCAGCAGCTCGGGACGGCCCCTTCACACTGAAGCTTTCTTT.

The chain has TRBV15 and TRBJ2-7; tentatively, D is TRBD2 (7 bases). This CDR3 is built from 15 residues. V gave up 3 bases and J gave up 7 bases, with 19 bases separating them. Germline CDR1 LNHNV, CDR2 YYDKDF (reference sequence). This CDR3 reads CATSRAGGHVGEQYF. The CDR3 DNA follows: TGTGCCACCAGCAGGGCCGGGGGGCATGTTGGTGAGCAGTACTTC.

The rearrangement links TRBV28 to TRBJ2-5; the D gene is possibly TRBD1 (6 bases). The germline V gene has CDR1 MDHEN and CDR2 SYDVKM. Trimming took off 5 bases at V and 1 base at J, with 11 bases between the two ends. This CDR3 has 14 residues. The DNA for the CDR3 is TGTGCCAGCAGTGGGCGACAGGTCCAAGAGACCCAGTACTTC. It codes for CASSGRQVQETQYF.

V is TRBV20-1 and J is TRBJ2-7; no firm D call. This CDR3 region has 11 residues. The germline V gene has CDR1 DFQATT and CDR2 SNEGSKA (reference sequence). V gave up 5 bases and J gave up 5 bases, with 10 bases separating them. The CDR3 sequence is CSAPDNDEQYF. The CDR3 DNA sequence: TGCAGTGCTCCCGACAATGACGAGCAGTACTTC.

This clone was detected a few times. The chain combines TRBV6-5 with TRBJ1-5, with D perhaps TRBD1 (5 bases). The V gene's germline CDR1 is MNHEY and CDR2 SVGAGI. The CDR3 contains 13 residues. With 2 bases removed from V and 5 bases from J, the gap between germline ends came to 7 bases. In DNA, the CDR3 is TGTGCCAGCAGTTACATCAGGGATCAGCCCCAGCATTTT. It yields the protein CASSYIRDQPQHF.

The chain links TRBV28 to TRBJ2-7; D unclear. This CDR3 has 11 amino acids. V gave up 6 bases and J gave up 9 bases, with 12 bases separating them. Germline CDR1 reads MDHEN; CDR2 reads SYDVKM. The CDR3 DNA reads TGTGCCAGCAGCCTCCAGTCGCGGCAGTACTTC. This encodes CASSLQSRQYF.

This clone was seen just once. The chain couples TRBV4-2 to TRBJ2-7; 9 bases map to TRBD2. CDR3 length: 16 amino acids. From germline, CDR1 is LGHNA and CDR2 YNFKEQ. V lost 3 bases, J lost 6 bases, and 12 bases stayed unmatched. The CDR3 bases are TGTGCCAGCAGCCAGGACGGGGGGACTAGCCAGTTCGAGCAGTACTTC. This sequence encodes CASSQDGGTSQFEQYF.

CDR3 nucleotides: TGTGCCAGCAGCCGAGTCGGACAGGGGCTCTCGGGTGAAGCTTTCTTT. The encoded protein is CASSRVGQGLSGEAFF. The chain carries TRBV7-6 and TRBJ1-1, with 9 bases identical to TRBD1. V shed 5 bases and J 7 bases; nucleotides not matched to a gene: 14. CDR3 length: 16 residues. Germline V lookup: CDR1 SGHVS, CDR2 FNYEAQ.